This T cell receptor (beta chain) emerged from a study of blood T cell repertoires in COVID-19. Turning to the study itself: From the United States, Italy and Spain came samples of acute and convalescent COVID-19. T cells, B-cell-depleted T cells, or PBMCs provided the cDNA or gDNA that served as material.

CDR1 and CDR2 from the germline V gene are MNHEY and SMNVEV (reference sequence). CDR3 size: 16 residues. With V trimmed by 2 bases and J by 8 bases, 11 bases remained unmatched. Some clones are missing from TCRdb's copy, which holds only in-frame ones; the method was immunoSEQ multiplex PCR. Among about 130,000 clones listed, approximately 83% were seen once. The chain combines TRBV27 with TRBJ1-2; 10 bases fit TRBD1. The sequenced sample consisted of peripheral blood. The origin of this receptor is a woman of 80 years or more with acute or convalescent COVID-19. The CDR3 is CASSLRRQGAVGGYTF. CDR3 sequence (DNA): TGTGCCAGCAGTTTAAGGAGACAGGGGGCTGTGGGGGGCTACACCTTC.